Shown below are 11 T cell receptor beta chains from a single sample sequenced in a study of vaccination effects on CD4 cells after COVID-19. These receptors' antigens are unknown. The data were produced by immunoSEQ multiplex PCR, yet TCRdb's version contains in-frame clones alone and is incomplete. The data hold 45,000 to 60,000 clones, with approximately 70% observed a single time. Culture proceeded for under twelve days, and CD4+ T cells were then isolated. Participants each got two BNT162b2 or mRNA-1273 vaccine doses. The sample was CD4+ T cells from PBMCs cultured without peptide, taken after COVID-19 vaccination. These receptors all come from a human donor who received a COVID-19 vaccine.

This rearrangement joins TRBV19 to TRBJ2-7; perhaps TRBD1 as D (6 bases). The CDR3 extends over 16 amino acids. With 5 bases removed from V and 5 bases from J, the gap between germline ends came to 22 bases. CDR1 LNHDA and CDR2 SQIVND come from the germline V gene (reference sequence). This CDR3 reads CASSSQTRQGLHEQYF. The CDR3 nucleotides are TGTGCCAGTAGTTCCCAAACCCGCCAGGGGTTACACGAGCAGTACTTC.

In this sample, this clone turned up a few times. This chain joins TRBV20-1 and TRBJ1-2, with 8 bases identical to TRBD1. This CDR3 has 15 residues. With V trimmed by 3 bases and J by 6 bases, 12 bases remained unmatched. CDR1 and CDR2 from the germline V gene are DFQATT and SNEGSKA (reference sequence). The CDR3 region has the DNA TGCAGTGCTAGTGTCTCGACAGGGGCGAGAGATGGCTACACCTTC. Amino acids: CSASVSTGARDGYTF.

This clone was observed a single time. The chain couples TRBV5-1 to TRBJ1-4, with D unclear. V was cut by 2 bases and J by 8 bases, with 13 bases left in between. Germline CDR1 and CDR2: SGHRS and YFSETQ. The CDR3 is made up of 14 amino acids. The CDR3 here is CASSFGDQDEKLFF. The CDR3 DNA is TGCGCCAGCAGCTTCGGGGATCAAGACGAAAAACTGTTTTTT.

This rearrangement joins TRBV6-6 to TRBJ1-3, with 10 nucleotides matching TRBD1. There are 16 residues in the CDR3. Unmatched junction bases numbered 4, after V lost 5 bases and J lost 0 bases. Germline-derived CDR1 and CDR2 are MNHNY and SVGAGI (reference sequence). The CDR3 DNA reads TGTGCCAGCAGTAGGGGACAGGGGAGCTCTGGAAACACCATATATTTT. Protein: CASSRGQGSSGNTIYF.

This sequence joins TRBV4-1 and TRBJ2-5, with D perhaps matching TRBD2 (6 bases). Germline V gene data show CDR1 as MGHRA and CDR2 as YSYEKL. This CDR3 has 17 residues. Trimming removed 4 bases at V and 3 bases at J, with 21 bases between. CDR3 bases: TGCGCCAGCAGCCGGTACGGGGGAACTAGTATGGAAGAGACCCAGTACTTC. This gives the protein CASSRYGGTSMEETQYF.

This clone appeared a few times. The chain uses TRBV18 and TRBJ2-2, with D hard to call. V was shortened by 2 bases and J by 5 bases, with 15 bases between the two germline ends. This CDR3 spans 16 amino acids. The germline gives CDR1 KGHSH, CDR2 LQKENI. CDR3 sequence reads: CASSPRLQDLTGELFF. In DNA, the CDR3 is TGTGCCAGCTCACCAAGATTGCAGGATCTGACCGGGGAGCTGTTTTTT.

This sequence joins TRBV12-3 or TRBV12-4 and TRBJ2-7; 7 bases are shared with TRBD2. V trimming: 0 bases; J trimming: 5 bases; junction bases outside the gene matches: 1. This CDR3 is 13 amino acids long. Here the CDR3 DNA reads TGTGCCAGCAGTTTAGCGGGGGGGAACGAGCAGTACTTC. Encoded protein: CASSLAGGNEQYF.

The V gene is TRBV11-2, the J gene TRBJ2-1, with D perhaps matching TRBD1 (6 bases). Per the germline V gene, CDR1 is SGHAT and CDR2 is FQNNGV. The germline V and J ends were trimmed by 5 bases and 2 bases, with 22 bases remaining between them. The CDR3 has 18 amino acids. The CDR3, as DNA: TGTGCCAGCAGCCCAATAACAGACGTCAGGGGACCCTACAATGAGCAGTTCTTC. This sequence encodes CASSPITDVRGPYNEQFF.

V is TRBV12-3 or TRBV12-4 and J is TRBJ1-5, with D perhaps TRBD1 (5 bases). V was cut by 7 bases and J by 9 bases, with 16 bases left in between. There are 13 residues in the CDR3. CDR3 sequence: CASTAGAGGPQHF. Here the CDR3 DNA reads TGTGCCAGCACCGCCGGGGCGGGCGGGCCCCAGCATTTT.

The chain recombines TRBV2 with TRBJ2-7; weak D call: TRBD1 (6 bases). Looked up from germline, CDR1 is SNHLY and CDR2 is FYNNEI. This CDR3 has 15 residues. V was pared by 4 bases and J by 2 bases, with 15 bases between. Here the CDR3 reads CASSGQVTVAYEQYF. DNA of the CDR3: TGTGCCAGCAGTGGACAGGTGACGGTTGCCTACGAGCAGTACTTC.

This chain connects TRBV19 to TRBJ1-2; 7 nucleotides agree with TRBD1. The CDR3 sequence is 15 residues long. Germline CDR1 reads LNHDA; CDR2 reads SQIVND (reference sequence). The V segment lost 4 bases and the J segment 4 bases; nucleotides outside the gene matches: 9. The CDR3 bases are TGTGCCAGTAGTACCCGACAGGGCAGGCGCTATGGCTACACCTTC. It specifies CASSTRQGRRYGYTF.